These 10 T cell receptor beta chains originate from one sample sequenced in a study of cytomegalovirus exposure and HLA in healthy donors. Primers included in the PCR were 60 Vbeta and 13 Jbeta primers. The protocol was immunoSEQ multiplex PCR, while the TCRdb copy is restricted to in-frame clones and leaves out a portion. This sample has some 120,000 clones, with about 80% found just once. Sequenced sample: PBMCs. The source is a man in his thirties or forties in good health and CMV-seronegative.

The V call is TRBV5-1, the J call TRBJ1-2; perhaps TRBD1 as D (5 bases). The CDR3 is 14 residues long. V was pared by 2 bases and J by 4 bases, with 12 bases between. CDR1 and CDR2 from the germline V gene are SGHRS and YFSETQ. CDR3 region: CASSFGGDGYGYTF. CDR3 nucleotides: TGCGCCAGCAGCTTCGGGGGGGATGGCTATGGCTACACCTTC.

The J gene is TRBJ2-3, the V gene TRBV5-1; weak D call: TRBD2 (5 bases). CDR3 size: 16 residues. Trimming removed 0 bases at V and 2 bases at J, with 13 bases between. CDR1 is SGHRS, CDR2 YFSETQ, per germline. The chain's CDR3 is CASSLESRGFTDTQYF. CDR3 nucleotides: TGCGCCAGCAGCTTGGAGTCTCGGGGATTCACAGATACGCAGTATTTT. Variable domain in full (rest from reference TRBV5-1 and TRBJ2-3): KAGVTQTPRYLIKTRGQQVTLSCSPISGHRSVSWYQQTPGQGLQFLFEYFSETQRNKGNFPGRFSGRQFSNSRSEMNVSTLELGDSALYLCASSLESRGFTDTQYFGPGTRLTVL.

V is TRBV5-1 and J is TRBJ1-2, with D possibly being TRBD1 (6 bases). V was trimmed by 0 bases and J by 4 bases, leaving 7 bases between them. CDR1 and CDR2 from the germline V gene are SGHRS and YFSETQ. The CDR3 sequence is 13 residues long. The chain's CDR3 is CASSLEQGYGYTF. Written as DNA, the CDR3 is TGCGCCAGCAGCTTGGAACAGGGCTATGGCTACACCTTC.

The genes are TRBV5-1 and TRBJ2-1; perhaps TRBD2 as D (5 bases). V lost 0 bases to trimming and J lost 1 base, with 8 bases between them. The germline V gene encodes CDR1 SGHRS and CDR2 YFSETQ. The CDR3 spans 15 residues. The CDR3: CASSLGTGSYNEQFF. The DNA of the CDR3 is TGCGCCAGCAGCTTGGGGACGGGATCCTACAATGAGCAGTTCTTC.

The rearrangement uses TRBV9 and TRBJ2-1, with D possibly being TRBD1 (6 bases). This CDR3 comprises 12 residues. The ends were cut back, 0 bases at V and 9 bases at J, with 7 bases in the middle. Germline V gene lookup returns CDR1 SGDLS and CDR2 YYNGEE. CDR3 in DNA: TGTGCCAGCAGCGTAGAAGGGGGTGAGCAGTTCTTC. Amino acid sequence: CASSVEGGEQFF.

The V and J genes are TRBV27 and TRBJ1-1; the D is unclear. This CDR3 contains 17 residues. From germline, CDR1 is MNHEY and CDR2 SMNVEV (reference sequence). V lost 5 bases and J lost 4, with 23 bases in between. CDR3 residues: CASSTSQPQPGLTEAFF. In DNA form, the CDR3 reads TGTGCCAGCAGTACCTCACAGCCCCAACCTGGGCTCACTGAAGCTTTCTTT.

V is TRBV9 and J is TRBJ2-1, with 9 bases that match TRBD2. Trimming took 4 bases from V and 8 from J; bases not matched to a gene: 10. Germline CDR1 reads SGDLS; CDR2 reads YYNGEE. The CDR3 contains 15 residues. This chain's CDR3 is CASSPGSGRRDEQFF. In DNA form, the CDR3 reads TGTGCCAGCAGCCCAGGGAGCGGGAGGAGGGATGAGCAGTTCTTC.

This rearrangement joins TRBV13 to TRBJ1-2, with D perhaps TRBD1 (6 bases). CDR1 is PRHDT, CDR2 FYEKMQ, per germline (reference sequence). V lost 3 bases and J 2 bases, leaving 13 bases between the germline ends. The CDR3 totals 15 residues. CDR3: CASSFVSGENYGYTF. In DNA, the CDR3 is TGTGCCAGCAGCTTTGTGTCAGGGGAAAACTATGGCTACACCTTC.

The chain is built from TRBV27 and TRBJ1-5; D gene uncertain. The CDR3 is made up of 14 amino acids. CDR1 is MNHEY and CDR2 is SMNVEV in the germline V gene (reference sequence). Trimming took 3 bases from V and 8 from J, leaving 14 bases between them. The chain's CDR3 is CASSFVLSSEPQHF. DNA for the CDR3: TGTGCCAGCAGTTTCGTCCTGTCGTCGGAGCCCCAGCATTTT.

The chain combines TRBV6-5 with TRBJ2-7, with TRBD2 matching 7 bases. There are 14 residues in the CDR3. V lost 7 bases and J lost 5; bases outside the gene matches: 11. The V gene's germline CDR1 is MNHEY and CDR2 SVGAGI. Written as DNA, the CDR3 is TGTGCCAGCAACCCCCGTGCGGGAGTGAACGAGCAGTACTTC. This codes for CASNPRAGVNEQYF.